The TCR beta chain under discussion was sequenced for a study of spatial heterogeneity in lung cancer. Study overall: Among detected sequences, beta-chain ones consistently exceeded alpha-chain ones in number. For the average unique TCR and UMI combination, more than eight occurrences appeared in raw reads. Study-wide findings and caveats: The number of expanded tumor alpha and beta chains correlated with mutation number.

MiXCR, applied by TCRdb to the 5' RACE reads, yields one record per CDR3 protein. Among 4,700 or so distinct CDR3 sequences listed, approximately 8.3% were seen once. Time point described: sample taken at primary tumor resection. Samples were donated by 72 untreated early-stage non-small cell lung cancer patients. Whole RNA obtained from tumor, nontumor lung or frozen PBMC underwent sequencing without sorting. In this sample, this clonotype is medium-sized (0.01 to 0.1%). Antigen: not known. With V trimmed by 0 bases and J by 1 base, 5 bases remained unmatched. Germline V gene lookup returns CDR1 MNHEY and CDR2 SVGEGT. The CDR3 has 16 amino acids.

The chain employs TRBV6-2 or TRBV6-3 and TRBJ2-5; 7 nucleotides match TRBD1. The sequence came from a male donor with early-stage non-small cell lung cancer. This specimen was lung tumor tissue, taken at surgery. CDR3 nucleotides: TGTGCCAGCAGTTACTCGAACCCAGGGGGCCAAGAGACCCAGTACTTC. It translates to CASSYSNPGGQETQYF.